The source of this TCR beta chain is a study of cytomegalovirus exposure and HLA in healthy donors. Study-wide results and limits: It was confirmed in vitro that three of the CMV-associated chains were specific for CMV antigens. Within an earlier analysis, most TCR beta V segments proved productive either about 87% or about 30% of the time. Certain sequence variants were highly shared and formed a cluster, and this cluster was likely a sequencing artifact.

In regard to this clone: What it recognizes is unknown.

With V trimmed by 2 bases and J by 4 bases, 2 bases remained unmatched. Germline V gene sequence: CDR1 SGHNT, CDR2 YENEEA. The length of the CDR3 is 14 residues. This PCR relied on a set of 60 Vbeta primers and 13 Jbeta primers. Using immunoSEQ multiplex PCR, the repertoire was profiled, and TCRdb retains in-frame clones only, with some absent. The table has roughly 200,000 clones, roughly 13% seen once. Sequencing was done on a sample of PBMCs. The chain recombines TRBV11-3 with TRBJ2-5; 9 nucleotides agree with TRBD2. This TCR came from a man aged 50-59 years in good health and CMV-seropositive. The CDR3, as DNA: TGTGCCAGCAGCTTACAAGCGGGGGGAGAGACCCAGTACTTC. This codes for CASSLQAGGETQYF.